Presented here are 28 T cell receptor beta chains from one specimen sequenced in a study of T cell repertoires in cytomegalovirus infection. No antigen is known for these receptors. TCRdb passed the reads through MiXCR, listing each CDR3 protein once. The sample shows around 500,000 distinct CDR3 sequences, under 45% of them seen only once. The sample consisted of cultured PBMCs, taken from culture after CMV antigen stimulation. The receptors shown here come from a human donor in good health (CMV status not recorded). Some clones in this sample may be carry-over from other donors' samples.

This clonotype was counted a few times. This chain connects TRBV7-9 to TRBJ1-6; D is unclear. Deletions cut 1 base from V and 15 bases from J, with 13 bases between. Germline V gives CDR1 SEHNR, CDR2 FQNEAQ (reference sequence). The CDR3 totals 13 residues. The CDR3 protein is CASSLDGVRNLHF. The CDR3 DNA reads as TGTGCCAGCAGCTTAGATGGAGTCAGGAACCTCCACTTT.

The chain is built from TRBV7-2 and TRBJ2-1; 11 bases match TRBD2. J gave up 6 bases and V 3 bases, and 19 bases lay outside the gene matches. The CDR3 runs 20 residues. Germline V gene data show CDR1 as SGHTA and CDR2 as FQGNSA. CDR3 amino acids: CASSFSGRALGREQFNEQFF. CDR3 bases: TGTGCCAGCAGCTTTAGCGGGAGGGCCCTAGGGAGGGAGCAATTCAATGAGCAGTTCTTC.

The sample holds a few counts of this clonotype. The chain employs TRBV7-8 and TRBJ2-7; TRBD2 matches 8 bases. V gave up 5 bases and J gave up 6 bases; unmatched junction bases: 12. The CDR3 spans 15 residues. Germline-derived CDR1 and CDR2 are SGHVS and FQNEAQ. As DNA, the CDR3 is TGTGCCAGCAGCCCCGGGAGGGTTCGTCGCGGCGAGCAGTACTTC. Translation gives CASSPGRVRRGEQYF.

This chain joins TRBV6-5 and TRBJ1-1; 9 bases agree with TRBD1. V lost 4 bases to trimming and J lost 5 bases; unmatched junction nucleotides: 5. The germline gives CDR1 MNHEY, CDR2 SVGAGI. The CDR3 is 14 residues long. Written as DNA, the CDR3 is TGTGCCAGCAGTTTACAACAGGGGGCGACTGAAGCTTTCTTT. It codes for CASSLQQGATEAFF.

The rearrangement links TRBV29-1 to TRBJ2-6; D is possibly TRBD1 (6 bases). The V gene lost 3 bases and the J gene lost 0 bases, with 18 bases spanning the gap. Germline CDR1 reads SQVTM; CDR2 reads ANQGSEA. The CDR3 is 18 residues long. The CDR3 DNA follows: TGCAGCGTTGAGGGAGCAGGGGAAGCTTCCTCTGGGGCCAACGTCCTGACTTTC. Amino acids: CSVEGAGEASSGANVLTF.

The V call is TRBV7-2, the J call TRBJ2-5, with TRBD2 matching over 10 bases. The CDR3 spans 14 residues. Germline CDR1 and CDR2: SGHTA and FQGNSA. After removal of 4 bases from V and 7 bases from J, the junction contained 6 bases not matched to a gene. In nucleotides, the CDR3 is TGTGCCAGCAGCTACAGCGGGAGGGTAGGGACCCAGTACTTC. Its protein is CASSYSGRVGTQYF. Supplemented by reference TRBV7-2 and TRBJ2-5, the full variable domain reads GAGVSQSPSNKVTEKGKDVELRCDPISGHTALYWYRQSLGQGLEFLIYFQGNSAPDKSGLPSDRFSAERTGGSVSTLTIQRTQQEDSAVYLCASSYSGRVGTQYFGPGTRLLVL.

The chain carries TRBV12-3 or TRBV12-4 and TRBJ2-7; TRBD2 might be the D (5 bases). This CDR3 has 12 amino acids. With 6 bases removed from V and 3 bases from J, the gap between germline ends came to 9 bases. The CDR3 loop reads CASSHGGYEQYF. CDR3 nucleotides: TGTGCCAGCAGCCACGGAGGCTACGAGCAGTACTTC.

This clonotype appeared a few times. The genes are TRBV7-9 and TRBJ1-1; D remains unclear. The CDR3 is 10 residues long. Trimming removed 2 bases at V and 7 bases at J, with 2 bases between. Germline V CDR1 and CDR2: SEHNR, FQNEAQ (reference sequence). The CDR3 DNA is TGTGCCAGCAGCTTACGTGAAGCTTTCTTT. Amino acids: CASSLREAFF.

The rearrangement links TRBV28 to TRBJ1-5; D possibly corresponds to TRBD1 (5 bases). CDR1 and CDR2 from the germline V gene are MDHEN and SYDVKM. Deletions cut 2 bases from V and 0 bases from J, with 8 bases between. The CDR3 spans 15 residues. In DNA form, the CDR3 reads TGTGCCAGCAGTTTAAGGGGTTATAGCAATCAGCCCCAGCATTTT. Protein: CASSLRGYSNQPQHF.

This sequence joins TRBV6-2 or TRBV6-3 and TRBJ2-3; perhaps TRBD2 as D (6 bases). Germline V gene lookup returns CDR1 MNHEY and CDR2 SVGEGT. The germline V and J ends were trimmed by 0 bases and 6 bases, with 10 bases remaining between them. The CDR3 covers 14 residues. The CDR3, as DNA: TGTGCCAGCAGTTACTCTAGCGGTATCGATACGCAGTATTTT. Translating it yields CASSYSSGIDTQYF.

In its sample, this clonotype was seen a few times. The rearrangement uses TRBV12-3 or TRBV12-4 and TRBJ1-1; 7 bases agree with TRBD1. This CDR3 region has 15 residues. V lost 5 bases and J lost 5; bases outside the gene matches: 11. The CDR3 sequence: CASSDDRVVWTEAFF. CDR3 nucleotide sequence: TGTGCCAGCAGTGACGACAGGGTGGTGTGGACTGAAGCTTTCTTT.

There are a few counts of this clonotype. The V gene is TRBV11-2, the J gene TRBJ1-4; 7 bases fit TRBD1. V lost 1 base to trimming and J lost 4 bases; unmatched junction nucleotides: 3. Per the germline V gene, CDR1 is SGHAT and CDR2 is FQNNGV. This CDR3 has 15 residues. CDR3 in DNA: TGTGCCAGCAGCTTAGTGCAGGGGGGTAATGAAAAACTGTTTTTT. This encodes CASSLVQGGNEKLFF.

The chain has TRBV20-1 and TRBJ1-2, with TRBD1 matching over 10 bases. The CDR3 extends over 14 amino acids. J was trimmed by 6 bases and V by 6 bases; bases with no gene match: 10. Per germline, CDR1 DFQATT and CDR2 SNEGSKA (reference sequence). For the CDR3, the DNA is TGCAGTGCAACGCGGGGGACAGGGGCGGATGGCTACACCTTC. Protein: CSATRGTGADGYTF.

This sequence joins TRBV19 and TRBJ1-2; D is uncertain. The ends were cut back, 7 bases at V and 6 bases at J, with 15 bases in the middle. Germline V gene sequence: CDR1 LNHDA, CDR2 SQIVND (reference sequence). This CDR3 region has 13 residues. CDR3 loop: CASTPFTKDGYTF. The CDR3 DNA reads TGTGCCAGTACCCCCTTCACAAAGGATGGCTACACCTTC.

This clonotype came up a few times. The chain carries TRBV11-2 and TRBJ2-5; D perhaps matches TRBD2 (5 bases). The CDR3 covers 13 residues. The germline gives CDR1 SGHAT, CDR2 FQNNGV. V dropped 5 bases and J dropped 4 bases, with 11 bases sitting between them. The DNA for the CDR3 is TGTGCCAGCAGCCGAGGGCCCCTAGAGACCCAGTACTTC. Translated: CASSRGPLETQYF.

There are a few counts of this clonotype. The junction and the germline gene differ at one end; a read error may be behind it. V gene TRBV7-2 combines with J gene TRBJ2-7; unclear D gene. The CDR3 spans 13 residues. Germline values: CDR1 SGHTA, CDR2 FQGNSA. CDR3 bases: TGTGCCAGCAGCTACCCCCCTACCTATGAGCAGTACTTC. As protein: CASSYPPTYEQYF.

CDR3 loop: CSARYGGFYEQFF. The CDR3 DNA sequence: TGCAGTGCTAGATACGGGGGCTTTTATGAGCAGTTCTTC. The rearrangement joins TRBV20-1 to TRBJ2-1; D assignment may be TRBD1 or TRBD2 (6 bases each). Germline CDR1 DFQATT, CDR2 SNEGSKA (reference sequence). V gave up 2 bases and J gave up 8 bases, with 13 bases separating them. The CDR3 sequence is 13 residues long.

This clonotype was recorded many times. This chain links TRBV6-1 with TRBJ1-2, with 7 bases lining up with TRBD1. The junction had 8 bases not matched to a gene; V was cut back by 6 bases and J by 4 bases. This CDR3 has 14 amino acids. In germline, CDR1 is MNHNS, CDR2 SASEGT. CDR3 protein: CASSVSDRFYGYTF. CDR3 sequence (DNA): TGTGCCAGCAGCGTTTCGGACAGGTTCTATGGCTACACCTTC.

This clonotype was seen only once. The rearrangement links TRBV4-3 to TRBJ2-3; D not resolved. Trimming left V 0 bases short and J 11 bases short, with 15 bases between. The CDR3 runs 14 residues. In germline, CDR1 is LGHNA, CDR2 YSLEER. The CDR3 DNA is TGCGCCAGCAGCCAAGATTTCCGCCCAAAGAAGCAGTATTTT. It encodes CASSQDFRPKKQYF.

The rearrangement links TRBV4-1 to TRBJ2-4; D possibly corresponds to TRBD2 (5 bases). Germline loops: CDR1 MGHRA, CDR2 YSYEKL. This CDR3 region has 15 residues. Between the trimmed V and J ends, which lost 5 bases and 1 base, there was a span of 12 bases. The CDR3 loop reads CASSKLAYAKNIQYF. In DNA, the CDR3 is TGCGCCAGCAGCAAATTAGCGTACGCCAAAAACATTCAGTACTTC.

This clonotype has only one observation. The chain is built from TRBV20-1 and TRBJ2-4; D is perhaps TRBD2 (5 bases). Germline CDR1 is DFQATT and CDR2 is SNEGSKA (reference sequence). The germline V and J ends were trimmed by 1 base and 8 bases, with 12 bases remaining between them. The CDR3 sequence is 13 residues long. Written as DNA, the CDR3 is TGCAGTGCTAGAGTGACGGGGTTGGACATTCAGTACTTC. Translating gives CSARVTGLDIQYF.

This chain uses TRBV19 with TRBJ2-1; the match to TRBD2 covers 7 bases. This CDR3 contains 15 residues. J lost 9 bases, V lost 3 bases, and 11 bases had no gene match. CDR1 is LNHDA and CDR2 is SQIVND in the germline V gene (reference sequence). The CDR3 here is CASSIQAGAVGEQFF. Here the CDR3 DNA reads TGTGCCAGTAGTATCCAGGCGGGAGCGGTGGGTGAGCAGTTCTTC.

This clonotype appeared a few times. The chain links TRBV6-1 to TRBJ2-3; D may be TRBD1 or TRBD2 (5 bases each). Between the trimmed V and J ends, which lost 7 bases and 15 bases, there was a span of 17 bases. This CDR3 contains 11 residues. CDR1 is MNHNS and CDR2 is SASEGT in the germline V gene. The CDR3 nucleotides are TGTGCCAGCAACCCCGGGACGGCTCTCTATTTT. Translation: CASNPGTALYF.

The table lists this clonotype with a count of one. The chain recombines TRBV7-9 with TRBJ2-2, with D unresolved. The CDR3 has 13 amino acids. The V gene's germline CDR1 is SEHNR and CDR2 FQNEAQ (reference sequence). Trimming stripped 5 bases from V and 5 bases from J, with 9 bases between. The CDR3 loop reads CASSPFSTGELFF. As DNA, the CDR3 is TGTGCCAGCAGCCCGTTTTCTACCGGGGAGCTGTTTTTT.

The CDR3 sequence is CASSFWISGADTQYF. CDR3 DNA sequence: TGTGCCAGCAGCTTCTGGATTAGTGGTGCAGATACGCAGTATTTT. The gene calls are TRBV7-9 and TRBJ2-3; D unclear. V shed 3 bases and J shed 4 bases, with 14 bases lying between them. The CDR3 is 15 residues long. CDR1 and CDR2 (germline): SEHNR, FQNEAQ (reference sequence).

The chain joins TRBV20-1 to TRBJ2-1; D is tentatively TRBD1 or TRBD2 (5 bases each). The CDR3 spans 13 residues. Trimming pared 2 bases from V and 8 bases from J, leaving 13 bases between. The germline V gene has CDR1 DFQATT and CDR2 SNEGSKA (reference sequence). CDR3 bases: TGCAGTGCTAGATCGCGGTTGGGGGATGAGCAGTTCTTC. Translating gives CSARSRLGDEQFF.

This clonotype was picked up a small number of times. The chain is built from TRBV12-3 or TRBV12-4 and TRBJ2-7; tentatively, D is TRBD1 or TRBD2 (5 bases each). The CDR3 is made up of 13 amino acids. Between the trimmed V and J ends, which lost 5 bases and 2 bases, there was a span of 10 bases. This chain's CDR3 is CASSPGTPYEQYF. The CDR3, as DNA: TGTGCCAGCAGTCCCGGGACCCCCTACGAGCAGTACTTC.

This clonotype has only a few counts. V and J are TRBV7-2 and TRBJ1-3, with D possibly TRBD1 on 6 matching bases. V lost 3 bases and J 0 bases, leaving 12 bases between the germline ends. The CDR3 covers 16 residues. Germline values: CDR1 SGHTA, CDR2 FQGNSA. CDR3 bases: TGTGCCAGCAGCTTGGGACAAGCCTTCTCTGGAAACACCATATATTTT. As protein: CASSLGQAFSGNTIYF.